This T cell receptor beta chain was obtained from a study of blood T cell repertoires in COVID-19. Study overall: T cells, B-cell-depleted T cells, or PBMCs supplied cDNA or gDNA.

Clones were read by immunoSEQ multiplex PCR, and TCRdb kept only the in-frame ones, dropping some. The data contain fewer than 300,000 clones, around 85% of them singletons. CDR1 WSHSY and CDR2 SAAADI come from the germline V gene. The CDR3 runs to 14 residues. V lost 5 bases and J lost 3; bases outside the gene matches: 5. The clonotype was recovered from a human donor with COVID-19, enrolled during active disease. The donor label of this sample is uncertain. The specimen sequenced was peripheral blood. The rearrangement links TRBV10-2 to TRBJ2-3, with 7 bases matching TRBD2. CDR3 in DNA: TGCGCCAGCAGTTCTTCCGGGAGGACAGATACGCAGTATTTT. Protein sequence: CASSSSGRTDTQYF.